The 14 T cell receptor beta chains given below trace back to one sample, sequenced in a study of human T cells and chemical hapten exposure (dated by TCRdb to about 2021). The library was built by means of RACE. The sample was run on a NextSeq 500. TCRdb handled the public reads itself, with Q25 trimming in fastp and clone calling in MiXCR, and kept productive beta chains. Rows matching on CDR3 protein sequence are summarized as one entry with the most common DNA and genes. In this sample the table shows some 200,000 distinct CDR3 sequences, about a fifth of which occur a single time. The top ten constitute about 6.7% of the sample. According to the study, the label for this sample's time point signals: patch test 1, 2 weeks after DPC sensitization. The sample's treatment or condition, from its label and the paper: therapeutic diphenylcyclopropenone sensitization with weekly scalp DPC. The sequencing used whole blood, collected in connection with sensitization to the hapten diphenylcyclopropenone (DPC). Receptor source: a woman in her 50s with alopecia areata. Some clones in this sample may be carry-over from other donors' samples.

For this clonotype: This may be a read error: a much more frequent sequence differs by one nucleotide. The chain has TRBV6-1 and TRBJ2-3; 10 bases fit TRBD2. The trim removed 4 bases at V and 4 bases at J, leaving 2 bases unmatched. Germline values: CDR1 MNHNS, CDR2 SASEGT. The CDR3 totals 14 residues. CDR3 nucleotides: TGTGCCAGCAGTGCTAGCGGGAGTGCAGATACGCAGTATTTT. It codes for CASSASGSADTQYF.

This rearrangement joins TRBV18 to TRBJ2-2; D is ambiguous. In germline, CDR1 is KGHSH, CDR2 LQKENI. The germline V and J ends were trimmed by 3 bases and 3 bases, with 8 bases remaining between them. CDR3 length: 14 residues. The CDR3 loop is CASSPPIDTGELFF. CDR3 nucleotides: TGTGCCAGCTCACCGCCGATTGACACCGGGGAGCTGTTTTTT.

This clonotype was seen only a few times. The chain is built from TRBV29-1 and TRBJ1-4; 7 bases agree with TRBD1. CDR1 SQVTM and CDR2 ANQGSEA come from the germline V gene. The CDR3 spans 14 residues. The J segment lost 0 bases and the V segment lost 4 bases, leaving 2 bases of the junction unmatched. The CDR3 here is CSVAGTATNEKLFF. The CDR3 DNA follows: TGCAGCGTTGCCGGGACAGCAACTAATGAAAAACTGTTTTTT.

The genes are TRBV20-1 and TRBJ2-5; D not resolved. Germline CDR1 reads DFQATT; CDR2 reads SNEGSKA (reference sequence). Trimming cost V 1 base and J 1 base, with 13 bases left between them. The CDR3 runs 15 residues. This CDR3 is CSARGQIGGQETQYF. The CDR3, as DNA: TGCAGTGCTAGAGGCCAGATTGGCGGCCAAGAGACCCAGTACTTC.

The chain carries TRBV5-1 and TRBJ2-2; TRBD1 is a possible D gene (6 bases). The CDR3 runs to 17 residues. Germline CDR1 SGHRS, CDR2 YFSETQ. Trimming removed 6 bases from V and 4 bases from J, with 22 bases in between. CDR3 sequence (DNA): TGCGCCAGCATCGCCGACAGGCACGGCCCGGGCACCGGGGAGCTGTTTTTT. It translates to CASIADRHGPGTGELFF.

This clonotype was counted between two and nine times. The chain employs TRBV4-1 and TRBJ2-1; D not resolved. CDR1 is MGHRA and CDR2 is YSYEKL in the germline V gene. V was shortened by 1 base and J by 5 bases, with 6 bases between the two germline ends. CDR3 size: 13 residues. CDR3 residues: CASSQGPHNEQFF. CDR3 sequence (DNA): TGCGCCAGCAGCCAAGGGCCTCACAATGAGCAGTTCTTC.

This clonotype was observed a few times. The chain carries TRBV18 and TRBJ2-1; D call uncertain. Germline V gives CDR1 KGHSH, CDR2 LQKENI. Between the trimmed V and J ends, which lost 6 bases and 9 bases, there was a span of 9 bases. This CDR3 region has 11 residues. CDR3 residues: CASSPLFEQFF. The CDR3 DNA is TGTGCCAGCTCCCCGCTCTTTGAGCAGTTCTTC. The full variable domain, completed using reference TRBV18 and TRBJ2-1, is NAGVMQNPRHLVRRRGQEARLRCSPMKGHSHVYWYRQLPEEGLKFMVYLQKENIIDESGMPKERFSAEFPKEGPSILRIQQVVRGDSAAYFCASSPLFEQFFGPGTRLTVL.

In this sample, this clonotype turned up a few times. The gene calls are TRBV14 and TRBJ1-2; no firm D call. Trimming stripped 6 bases from V and 2 bases from J, with 10 bases between. The germline V gene has CDR1 SGHDN and CDR2 FVKESK. The CDR3 extends over 13 amino acids. The CDR3 nucleotides read TGTGCCAGCAGTCCGGAGAGGAACTATGGCTACACCTTC. Its protein is CASSPERNYGYTF.

This rearrangement joins TRBV20-1 to TRBJ2-1; TRBD2 matches 8 bases. Germline loops: CDR1 DFQATT, CDR2 SNEGSKA (reference sequence). CDR3 length equals 13 residues. Losses at the gene ends were 6 bases for V and 10 bases for J; bases not matched to a gene: 11. This CDR3 reads CSAGAMVAGEQFF. In DNA form, the CDR3 reads TGCAGTGCGGGGGCGATGGTAGCGGGAGAGCAGTTCTTC.

V gene TRBV7-2 combines with J gene TRBJ2-3, with 16 bases matching TRBD2. The germline V gene encodes CDR1 SGHTA and CDR2 FQGNSA. This CDR3 is built from 17 residues. The V segment lost 5 bases and the J segment 3 bases; nucleotides outside the gene matches: 5. The CDR3 reads CASSPGTSGRGTDTQYF. CDR3 DNA: TGTGCCAGCAGCCCGGGGACTAGCGGGAGGGGAACAGATACGCAGTATTTT.

The gene calls are TRBV7-8 and TRBJ2-1, with D perhaps TRBD2 (6 bases). The CDR3 has 17 amino acids. V lost 4 bases to trimming and J lost 6 bases, with 22 bases between them. Germline CDR1 and CDR2: SGHVS and FQNEAQ. Here the CDR3 DNA reads TGTGCCAGCAGCTCCCCTTTGGGGGGTTTGGATCGCAATGAGCAGTTCTTC. Translated: CASSSPLGGLDRNEQFF.

This chain connects TRBV7-9 to TRBJ1-2; possibly TRBD1 for D (5 bases). CDR3 size: 13 residues. CDR1 and CDR2 (germline): SEHNR, FQNEAQ (reference sequence). Trimming removed 1 base from V and 8 bases from J, with 11 bases in between. CDR3 coding DNA: TGTGCCAGCAGCTTAGAGGTCGAGGGGGGCTACACCTTC. It is translated as CASSLEVEGGYTF.

With respect to this clonotype: Possible read error: a much larger clone is one base away. This chain uses TRBV29-1 with TRBJ1-1, with no clear D. Deletions cut 8 bases from V and 1 base from J, with 14 bases between. In germline, CDR1 is SQVTM, CDR2 ANQGSEA. This CDR3 contains 13 residues. The CDR3 coding sequence is TGCAGCATTGTAAGGACGGCGAACACTGAAGCTTTCTTT. Translated: CSIVRTANTEAFF.

The V call is TRBV20-1, the J call TRBJ2-1; tentative D call: TRBD2 (6 bases). The CDR3 contains 13 residues. Germline loops: CDR1 DFQATT, CDR2 SNEGSKA (reference sequence). The ends were cut back, 3 bases at V and 7 bases at J, with 13 bases in the middle. As DNA, the CDR3 is TGCAGTGCTAGGACCGGAGGGCGGAATGAGCAGTTCTTC. This codes for CSARTGGRNEQFF.